A selection of T cell receptor beta chains follows, all from one sample in a study of cytomegalovirus exposure and HLA in healthy donors. Sequencing was performed with immunoSEQ multiplex PCR; in TCRdb, only in-frame clones are kept and a portion is missing. This sample has over 150,000 clones; around 77% occur once, and the top ten carry more than 3%. The sequenced material came from PBMCs. These receptors came from a man under 40 in good health and CMV-seropositive. The CDR3 runs from the conserved cysteine through the conserved F or W. A D gene is named only where the DNA matches it firmly. Rows may omit the clone size; those that give it use once, few, many or a size class.

D,V,size,J,DNA,CDR3
-,TRBV5-4,-,TRBJ1-2,TGTGCCAGCAGCTTACAGGCCGGCTACACCTTC,CASSLQAGYTF
-,TRBV25-1,-,TRBJ2-5,TGTGCCAGCAGTGAATCAGGACAGCCAAGCTTCCAAGAGACCCAGTACTTC,CASSESGQPSFQETQYF
-,TRBV7-2,-,TRBJ2-1,TGTGCCAGCAGCGGAGAGGCGTACAATGAGCAGTTCTTC,CASSGEAYNEQFF
-,TRBV5-4,-,TRBJ2-2,TGTGCCAGCAGCCCCCCTGTTTACACCGGGGAGCTGTTTTTT,CASSPPVYTGELFF
TRBD1,TRBV18,few,TRBJ2-7,TGTGCCAGCTCACCGGACAGGGGCCTTGACTACGAGCAGTACTTC,CASSPDRGLDYEQYF
-,TRBV9,-,TRBJ2-5,TGTGCCAGCAGGTCGCAGTACCAAGAGACCCAGTACTTC,CASRSQYQETQYF
TRBD1,TRBV6-6,-,TRBJ1-1,TGTGCCAGCACCGGACAGGGGAAGGTGTACACTGAAGCTTTCTTT,CASTGQGKVYTEAFF
-,TRBV4-1,-,TRBJ1-1,TGCGCCAGCAGCCGGACAGTGAACACTGAAGCTTTCTTT,CASSRTVNTEAFF
TRBD2,TRBV9,-,TRBJ2-5,TGTGCCAGCAGCGCCGGGGGACTAGCGGGTCGAGAGACCCAGTACTTC,CASSAGGLAGRETQYF
TRBD2,TRBV7-8,-,TRBJ2-4,TGTGCCAGCAGCTTAGTGTACTGGCGGGGGGCGAAAAACAACATTCAGTACTTC,CASSLVYWRGAKNNIQYF
-,TRBV7-9,-,TRBJ2-7,TGTGCCAGCAGCCAGGCGGGGTCCGAGCAGTACTTC,CASSQAGSEQYF
-,TRBV10-1,-,TRBJ1-5,TGCGCCAGCATCCCCGGTAGCAATCAGCCCCAGCATTTT,CASIPGSNQPQHF
-,TRBV30,-,TRBJ1-3,TGTGCCTGGAGTGCGGGGGGGTCTGGAAACACCATATATTTT,CAWSAGGSGNTIYF
TRBD1,TRBV15,-,TRBJ2-3,TGTGCCACCAGCTCGGGACAGGACTCTGATACGCAGTATTTT,CATSSGQDSDTQYF
-,TRBV10-2,-,TRBJ2-7,TGCGCCATCCTCAGGGAGGACGGCTACGAGCAGTACTTC,CAILREDGYEQYF
TRBD1,TRBV30,-,TRBJ2-1,TGTGCCTGGAGTCGGGACAGGGGGCGACAGGAGCAGTTCTTC,CAWSRDRGRQEQFF
-,TRBV7-9,-,TRBJ1-4,TGTGCCAGCAGCAGCAAGGGAGGTGAAAAACTGTTTTTT,CASSSKGGEKLFF
-,TRBV5-5,-,TRBJ2-1,TGTGCCAGCAGCTTCCGGGACGGACTATACAATGAGCAGTTCTTC,CASSFRDGLYNEQFF